This TCR beta chain was profiled in a study of cytomegalovirus exposure and HLA in healthy donors. This CDR3 is built from 14 residues. V was shortened by 3 bases and J by 6 bases, with 14 bases between the two germline ends. Germline CDR1 MDHEN, CDR2 SYDVKM. The study, taken as a whole, reports: An analysis was carried out at a later point. It showed that HLA-associated TCR beta chains were more clonally expanded than equally common non-associated chains.

In the case of this clone: Its specificity is not known.

PCR employed 60 Vbeta and 13 Jbeta primers. TCRdb's copy holds only in-frame clones and misses some; the assay was immunoSEQ multiplex PCR. The table has 90,000 to 100,000 clones, 69% seen once. Sequencing was done on a sample of PBMCs. The clonotype was recovered from a man aged 50 to 60 in good health and CMV-seronegative. The chain couples TRBV28 to TRBJ1-2, with D possibly TRBD1 on 6 matching bases. CDR3 residues: CASSLLWGGHGYTF. The DNA for the CDR3 is TGTGCCAGCAGTTTGCTGTGGGGGGGCCATGGCTACACCTTC.